Below, one T cell receptor beta chain is given with its context. In the authors' methods: Amplified reference gene primers provided the basis for estimating nucleated cell counts. TCRdb keeps only in-frame clones here, not all; method: immunoSEQ multiplex PCR. V and J calls and clone size are those listed in that table; D and trimming were worked out from the DNA. The table includes 130,000 to 150,000 clones, roughly three quarters detected once. The Seattle patients joined while their infection was active and were tracked longitudinally afterward. This entry belongs to a study of blood T cell repertoires in COVID-19. Looking at the study overall: From the United States, Italy and Spain came samples of acute and convalescent COVID-19. Sources were T cells, B-cell-depleted T cells, or PBMCs; the material itself was cDNA or gDNA.

With V trimmed by 5 bases and J by 5 bases, 6 bases remained unmatched. The CDR3 loop spans 14 amino acids. The V gene's germline CDR1 is MGHRA and CDR2 YSYEKL. The source of this sequence is a woman between 65 and 79 years old with COVID-19, enrolled during active disease. The chain couples TRBV4-1 to TRBJ1-2; 9 nucleotides match TRBD1. The source material was peripheral blood. For the CDR3, the DNA is TGCGCCAGCAGCTCCTCGGACAGGGGTTATGGCTACACCTTC. Amino acid sequence: CASSSSDRGYGYTF.